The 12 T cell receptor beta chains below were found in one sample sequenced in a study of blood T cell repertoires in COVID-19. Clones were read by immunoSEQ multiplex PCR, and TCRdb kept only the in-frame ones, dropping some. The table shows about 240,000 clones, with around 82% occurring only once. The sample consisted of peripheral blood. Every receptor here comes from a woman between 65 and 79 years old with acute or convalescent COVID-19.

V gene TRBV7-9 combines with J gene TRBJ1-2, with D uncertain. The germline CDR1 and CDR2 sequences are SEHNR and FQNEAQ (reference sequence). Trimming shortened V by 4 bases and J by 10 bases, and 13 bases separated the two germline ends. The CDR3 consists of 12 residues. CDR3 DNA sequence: TGTGCCAGCAGCTCCTTTAGTGAAGACTACACCTTC. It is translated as CASSSFSEDYTF.

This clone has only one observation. CDR3 sequence (DNA): TGTGCCAGCAGCTTAACGGTTTACGAGCAGTACTTC. This encodes CASSLTVYEQYF. The V call is TRBV5-8, the J call TRBJ2-7; D unclear. V was shortened by 2 bases and J by 4 bases, with 7 bases between the two germline ends. Germline V gene sequence: CDR1 SGHTS, CDR2 YDEGEE. CDR3 length: 12 amino acids. The full variable domain, its missing parts supplied by reference TRBV5-8 and TRBJ2-7, is EAGVTQSPTHLIKTRGQQATLRCSPISGHTSVYWYQQALGLGLQFLLWYDEGEERNRGNFPPRFSGRQFPNYSSELNVNALELEDSALYLCASSLTVYEQYFGPGTRLTVT.

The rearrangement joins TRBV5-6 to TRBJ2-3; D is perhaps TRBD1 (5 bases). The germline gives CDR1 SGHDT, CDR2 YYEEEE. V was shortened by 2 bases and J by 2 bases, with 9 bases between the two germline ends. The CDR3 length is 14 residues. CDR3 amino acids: CASSFSTATDTQYF. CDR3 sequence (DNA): TGTGCCAGCAGCTTTTCGACAGCCACAGATACGCAGTATTTT.

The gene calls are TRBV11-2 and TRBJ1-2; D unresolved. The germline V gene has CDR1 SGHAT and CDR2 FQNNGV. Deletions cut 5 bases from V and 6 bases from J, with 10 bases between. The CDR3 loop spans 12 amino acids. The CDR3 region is CASSQNQDGYTF. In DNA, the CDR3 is TGTGCCAGCAGCCAAAACCAGGATGGCTACACCTTC.

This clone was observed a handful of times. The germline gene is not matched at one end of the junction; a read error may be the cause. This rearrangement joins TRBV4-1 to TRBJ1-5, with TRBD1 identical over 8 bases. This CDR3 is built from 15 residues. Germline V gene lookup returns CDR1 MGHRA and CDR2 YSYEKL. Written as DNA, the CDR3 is TGCGCCAGCAGCAAAGAGACAGGGGTTAATCAGCCCCAGCATTTT. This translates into CASSKETGVNQPQHF.

CDR3 residues: CASSDLSWQYF. For the CDR3, the DNA is TGTGCCAGCAGTGACTTGTCGTGGCAGTATTTT. V is TRBV28 and J is TRBJ2-3; D ambiguous. The CDR3 spans 11 residues. V lost 5 bases to trimming and J lost 11 bases, with 11 bases between them. Looked up from germline, CDR1 is MDHEN and CDR2 is SYDVKM.

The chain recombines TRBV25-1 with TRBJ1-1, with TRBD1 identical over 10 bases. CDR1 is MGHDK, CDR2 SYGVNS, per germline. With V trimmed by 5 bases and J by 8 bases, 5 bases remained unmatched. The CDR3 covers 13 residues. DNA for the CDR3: TGTGCCAGCAGTAGGGACAGGGGAAGAGAAGCTTTCTTT. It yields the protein CASSRDRGREAFF.

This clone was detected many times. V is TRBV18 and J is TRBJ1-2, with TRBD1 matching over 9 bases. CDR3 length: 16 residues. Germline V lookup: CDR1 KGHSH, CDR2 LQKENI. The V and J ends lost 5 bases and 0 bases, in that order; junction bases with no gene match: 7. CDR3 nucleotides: TGTGCCAGCTCAGCTACAAGACAGGGGGCTAACTATGGCTACACCTTC. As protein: CASSATRQGANYGYTF.

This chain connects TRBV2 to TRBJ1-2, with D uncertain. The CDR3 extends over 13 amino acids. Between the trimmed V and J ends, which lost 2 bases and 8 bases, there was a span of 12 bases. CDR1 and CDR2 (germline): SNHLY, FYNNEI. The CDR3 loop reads CASSESGIWGYTF. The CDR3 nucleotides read TGTGCCAGCAGTGAATCGGGAATATGGGGCTACACCTTC.

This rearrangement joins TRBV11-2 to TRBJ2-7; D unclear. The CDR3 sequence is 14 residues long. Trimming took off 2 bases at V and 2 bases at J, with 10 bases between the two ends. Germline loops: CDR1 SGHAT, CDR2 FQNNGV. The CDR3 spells CASSLMAGPYEQYF. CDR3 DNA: TGTGCCAGCAGCTTAATGGCAGGCCCCTACGAGCAGTACTTC.

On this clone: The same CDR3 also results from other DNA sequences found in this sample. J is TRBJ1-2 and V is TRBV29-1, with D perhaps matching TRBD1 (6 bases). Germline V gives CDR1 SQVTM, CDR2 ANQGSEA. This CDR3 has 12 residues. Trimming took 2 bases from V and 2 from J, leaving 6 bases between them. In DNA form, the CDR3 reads TGCAGCGTTGAAACAGGGAACTATGGCTACACCTTC. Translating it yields CSVETGNYGYTF.

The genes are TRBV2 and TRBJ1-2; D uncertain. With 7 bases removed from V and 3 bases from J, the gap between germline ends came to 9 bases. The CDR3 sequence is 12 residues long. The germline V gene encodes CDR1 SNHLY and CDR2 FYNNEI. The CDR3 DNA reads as TGTGCCAGCAAGCCGGGTGACTATGGCTACACCTTC. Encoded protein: CASKPGDYGYTF.